One and the same sample provided the 3 T cell receptor beta chains below, sequenced in a study of blood T cell repertoires in COVID-19 (dated by TCRdb to 2018 to 2021). Receptor amplification or capture employed the immunoSEQ multiplex PCR assay. TCRdb stores this immuneACCESS table with in-frame sequences only. Part of the clones is absent; in the studies checked, under half of the shortfall reflects unresolved V genes, and no reason is known for the rest. For this sample there are approximately 200,000 clones; around 83% appear just once. Of the sample, 7.4% is held by the ten largest clones. The material sequenced was peripheral blood. These receptors all stem from a woman aged 45-65 years with acute or convalescent COVID-19.

The chain combines TRBV28 with TRBJ2-7; 11 bases align to TRBD2. The trim removed 5 bases at V and 2 bases at J, leaving 5 bases unmatched. The CDR3 spans 15 residues. Looked up from germline, CDR1 is MDHEN and CDR2 is SYDVKM. The CDR3 region has the DNA TGTGCCAGCAGTCCCACTAGCGGGGGAACCTACGAGCAGTACTTC. It yields the protein CASSPTSGGTYEQYF.

The V call is TRBV12-3 or TRBV12-4, the J call TRBJ2-5; D not certain. CDR3 length equals 12 residues. Trimming took 4 bases from V and 9 from J, leaving 12 bases between them. This CDR3 is CASSSTRWSQYF. CDR3 in DNA: TGTGCCAGCAGTTCGACGAGGTGGTCCCAGTACTTC.

This rearrangement joins TRBV28 to TRBJ2-3, with a weak D call TRBD2 (5 bases). Per germline, CDR1 MDHEN and CDR2 SYDVKM. Trimming took 5 bases from V and 4 from J, leaving 13 bases between them. This CDR3 is built from 14 residues. The CDR3 coding sequence is TGTGCCAGCAGTCTACTCGGACTGGCAGATACGCAGTATTTT. This codes for CASSLLGLADTQYF.